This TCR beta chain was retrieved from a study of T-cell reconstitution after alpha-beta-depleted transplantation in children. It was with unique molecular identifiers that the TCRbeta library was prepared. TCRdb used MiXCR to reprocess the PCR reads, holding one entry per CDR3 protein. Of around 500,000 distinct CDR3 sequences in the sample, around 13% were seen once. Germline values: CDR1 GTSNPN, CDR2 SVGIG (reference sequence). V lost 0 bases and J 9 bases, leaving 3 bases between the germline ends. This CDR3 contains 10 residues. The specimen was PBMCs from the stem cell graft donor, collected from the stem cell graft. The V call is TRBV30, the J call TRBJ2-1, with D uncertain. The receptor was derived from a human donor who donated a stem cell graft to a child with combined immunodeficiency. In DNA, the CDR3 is TGTGCCTGGAGTGTAATTGAGCAGTTCTTC. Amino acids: CAWSVIEQFF.